Below, 29 T cell receptor beta chains from the same sample are listed, as sequenced in a study of T cell responses to AZD1222 COVID-19 vaccine. Libraries were prepared by immunoSEQ multiplex PCR; TCRdb keeps only in-frame clonotypes and omits some of them. Among about 140,000 clones listed, around nine tenths were seen once. The sequencing used peripheral blood, collected 28 days after the second AZD1222 dose. Receptors originate from an adult who received the AZD1222 COVID-19 vaccine.

J is TRBJ1-3 and V is TRBV10-2, with TRBD1 identical over 7 bases. Unmatched junction bases numbered 5, after V lost 10 bases and J lost 2 bases. The CDR3 extends over 13 amino acids. The germline gives CDR1 WSHSY, CDR2 SAAADI. This CDR3 reads CATATGPGNTIYF. The CDR3 DNA reads as TGCGCCACCGCGACAGGGCCTGGAAACACCATATATTTT.

This clone was counted a few times. The rearrangement uses TRBV28 and TRBJ1-3; 7 bases are shared with TRBD1. The CDR3 has 15 residues. V trimming: 5 bases; J trimming: 1 base; junction bases outside the gene matches: 5. The germline CDR1 and CDR2 sequences are MDHEN and SYDVKM. The CDR3 protein is CASSPGTESGNTIYF. The DNA of the CDR3 is TGTGCCAGCAGTCCAGGGACAGAATCTGGAAACACCATATATTTT.

V and J are TRBV6-4 and TRBJ2-2, with 8 bases fitting TRBD2. Trimming cost V 4 bases and J 3 bases; bases outside gene matches: 4. CDR1 and CDR2 from the germline V gene are MRHNA and SNTAGT. This CDR3 is 15 amino acids long. CDR3 protein: CASSGDGGDTGELFF. The CDR3 DNA sequence: TGTGCCAGCAGTGGCGACGGGGGGGACACCGGGGAGCTGTTTTTT.

The V call is TRBV3-1 (or the pseudogene TRBV3-2), the J call TRBJ1-5, with unresolved D. V was pared by 4 bases and J by 4 bases, with 11 bases between. The CDR3 is 14 residues long. The germline V gene has CDR1 LGHDT and CDR2 YNNKEL (reference sequence). The CDR3 nucleotides read TGTGCCAGCAGCCCTTCGCGCGGAAATCAGCCCCAGCATTTT. This translates into CASSPSRGNQPQHF.

The V gene is TRBV9, the J gene TRBJ1-1; tentative D call: TRBD1 (5 bases). V was pared by 5 bases and J by 4 bases, with 12 bases between. Per the germline V gene, CDR1 is SGDLS and CDR2 is YYNGEE. CDR3 length: 13 amino acids. The CDR3 DNA reads as TGTGCCAGCAGTCAGGGTGGCGGCACTGAAGCTTTCTTT. It yields the protein CASSQGGGTEAFF.

This chain connects TRBV6-1 to TRBJ1-1; no clear D. From germline, CDR1 is MNHNS and CDR2 SASEGT. This CDR3 is built from 12 residues. V was trimmed by 3 bases and J by 5 bases, leaving 7 bases between them. CDR3 coding DNA: TGTGCCAGCAGTGAGCGACCGACTGAAGCTTTCTTT. As protein: CASSERPTEAFF.

The chain links TRBV30 to TRBJ2-5; TRBD2 agrees at 7 bases. Germline values: CDR1 GTSNPN, CDR2 SVGIG (reference sequence). The ends lost 2 bases at V and 5 bases at J; junction bases unmatched: 5. The CDR3 is 13 residues long. CDR3 coding DNA: TGTGCCTGGAGTCCGGGAGGAAGGGAGACCCAGTACTTC. This codes for CAWSPGGRETQYF. The variable domain in full, with the rest retrieved from reference TRBV30 and TRBJ2-5, is SQTIHQWPATLVQPVGSPLSLECTVEGTSNPNLYWYRQAAGRGLQLLFYSVGIGQISSEVPQNLSASRPQDRQFILSSKKLLLSDSGFYLCAWSPGGRETQYFGPGTRLLVL.

The gene calls are TRBV27 and TRBJ1-2; 7 bases map to TRBD1. V was clipped by 5 bases and J by 7 bases; unmatched bases: 7. The CDR3 runs to 13 residues. Germline V gene lookup returns CDR1 MNHEY and CDR2 SMNVEV (reference sequence). CDR3 loop: CASSKRQGGGYTF. The CDR3 region has the DNA TGTGCCAGCAGTAAAAGACAGGGAGGTGGCTACACCTTC.

The chain employs TRBV30 and TRBJ1-2; TRBD1 aligns across 11 bases. V dropped 3 bases and J dropped 7; count of bases not matched to a gene: 1. The CDR3 is made up of 12 amino acids. CDR1 GTSNPN and CDR2 SVGIG come from the germline V gene (reference sequence). The chain's CDR3 is CAWRGQGGGYTF. The DNA of the CDR3 is TGTGCCTGGAGGGGACAGGGGGGTGGCTACACCTTC.

The chain couples TRBV5-1 to TRBJ2-2; 13 positions agree with TRBD2. The ends lost 4 bases at V and 1 base at J; junction bases unmatched: 7. This CDR3 has 18 residues. CDR1 is SGHRS, CDR2 YFSETQ, per germline. The CDR3 is CASSTGTSGIRNTGELFF. The CDR3 DNA follows: TGCGCCAGCAGCACCGGGACTAGCGGGATTCGGAACACCGGGGAGCTGTTTTTT.

The rearrangement uses TRBV11-3 and TRBJ2-5, with D hard to call. V gave up 8 bases and J gave up 0 bases, with 13 bases separating them. This CDR3 has 14 residues. Germline lookup yields CDR1 SGHNT and CDR2 YENEEA. CDR3 nucleotides: TGTGCCAGCTTGAGCTCGTGGTACCAAGAGACCCAGTACTTC. It specifies CASLSSWYQETQYF.

The CDR3 sequence: CASSQEQFSGNTIYF. CDR3 bases: TGCGCCAGCAGCCAAGAGCAGTTCTCTGGAAACACCATATATTTT. This chain links TRBV4-3 with TRBJ1-3; D unresolved. V lost 0 bases and J lost 0, with 6 bases in between. This CDR3 is built from 15 residues. The germline CDR1 and CDR2 sequences are LGHNA and YSLEER.

The V call is TRBV29-1, the J call TRBJ2-7, with D maybe TRBD1 (5 bases). Germline V lookup: CDR1 SQVTM, CDR2 ANQGSEA. The CDR3 runs 11 residues. Deletions cut 4 bases from V and 3 bases from J, with 7 bases between. The CDR3 DNA sequence: TGCAGCGTTGCGGACAACTACGAGCAGTACTTC. Protein: CSVADNYEQYF.

This chain joins TRBV3-1 (or the pseudogene TRBV3-2) and TRBJ1-5; D gene uncertain. The germline CDR1 and CDR2 sequences are LGHDT and YNNKEL (reference sequence). The CDR3 is made up of 15 amino acids. Trimming removed 0 bases from V and 7 bases from J, with 13 bases in between. CDR3 protein: CASSQDSRVTQPQHF. CDR3 nucleotide sequence: TGTGCCAGCAGCCAAGACTCTCGAGTGACCCAGCCCCAGCATTTT.

The J gene is TRBJ1-5, the V gene TRBV4-1; a weak D match, TRBD1 (5 bases). The germline V and J ends were trimmed by 3 bases and 3 bases, with 12 bases remaining between them. Germline V gives CDR1 MGHRA, CDR2 YSYEKL. CDR3 size: 15 residues. CDR3 coding DNA: TGCGCCAGCAGCCAGTCGGGACTCTTCAATCAGCCCCAGCATTTT. Translating gives CASSQSGLFNQPQHF.

The chain combines TRBV7-9 with TRBJ2-1; TRBD2 matches at 8 bases. Germline V lookup: CDR1 SEHNR, CDR2 FQNEAQ (reference sequence). This CDR3 region has 15 residues. Losses at the gene ends were 1 base for V and 4 bases for J; bases not matched to a gene: 3. The CDR3 bases are TGTGCCAGCAGCTTAGAGCTAGCGGGTTACAATGAGCAGTTCTTC. It is translated as CASSLELAGYNEQFF. Combining the CDR3 with reference TRBV7-9 and TRBJ2-1 gives the whole variable domain DTGVSQNPRHKITKRGQNVTFRCDPISEHNRLYWYRQTLGQGPEFLTYFQNEAQLEKSRLLSDRFSAERPKGSFSTLEIQRTEQGDSAMYLCASSLELAGYNEQFFGPGTRLTVL.

This chain connects TRBV6-5 to TRBJ1-1; D is unclear. Germline CDR1 MNHEY, CDR2 SVGAGI. This CDR3 is 13 amino acids long. V gave up 7 bases and J gave up 3 bases, with 12 bases separating them. The CDR3 DNA is TGTGCCAGCACCCGGGTTTGGGACACTGAAGCTTTCTTT. Its translation is CASTRVWDTEAFF.

This rearrangement joins TRBV7-2 to TRBJ2-5, with 9 bases matching TRBD2. V trimming: 3 bases; J trimming: 4 bases; junction bases outside the gene matches: 0. The CDR3 has 13 residues. Germline loops: CDR1 SGHTA, CDR2 FQGNSA. The CDR3 loop is CASSFSGGETQYF. The CDR3 nucleotides are TGTGCCAGCAGCTTTAGCGGGGGAGAGACCCAGTACTTC.

The CDR3, as DNA: TGTGCCAGCTCACCCCCGGGGGCGGGAGTCCCCTACGAGCAGTACTTC. Translated: CASSPPGAGVPYEQYF. The chain joins TRBV18 to TRBJ2-7; a possible D gene is TRBD2 (7 bases). Germline assignment: CDR1 KGHSH and CDR2 LQKENI. V lost 3 bases, J lost 2 bases, and 17 bases lay in between. There are 16 residues in the CDR3.

V usage is TRBV7-2 and J usage is TRBJ2-5; 8 nucleotides match TRBD1. The germline gives CDR1 SGHTA, CDR2 FQGNSA. The V and J ends lost 5 bases and 8 bases, in that order; junction bases with no gene match: 10. The CDR3 is 14 residues long. The CDR3 protein is CASSPSGQGETQYF. The CDR3, as DNA: TGTGCCAGCAGCCCCAGTGGACAGGGTGAAACCCAGTACTTC.

V and J are TRBV27 and TRBJ2-7; D possibly matches TRBD1 or TRBD2 (5 bases each). Germline V gene lookup returns CDR1 MNHEY and CDR2 SMNVEV (reference sequence). V was pared by 6 bases and J by 3 bases, with 18 bases between. The CDR3 length is 15 residues. DNA of the CDR3: TGTGCCAGCAGAGGGACCCACCACGAAGGCTACGAGCAGTACTTC. This codes for CASRGTHHEGYEQYF.

The genes are TRBV28 and TRBJ2-1, with 7 bases identical to TRBD2. Germline V gene lookup returns CDR1 MDHEN and CDR2 SYDVKM. The CDR3 has 15 amino acids. Trimming took 4 bases from V and 4 from J; bases not matched to a gene: 7. CDR3 sequence reads: CASSSAGKWYNEQFF. The DNA for the CDR3 is TGTGCCAGCAGTTCAGCGGGGAAATGGTACAATGAGCAGTTCTTC.

The chain uses TRBV5-1 and TRBJ2-5; the match to TRBD2 covers 8 bases. The CDR3 contains 15 residues. Germline V gene lookup returns CDR1 SGHRS and CDR2 YFSETQ. After removal of 3 bases from V and 5 bases from J, the junction contained 9 bases not matched to a gene. The CDR3 reads CASSSGTSLYETQYF. CDR3 nucleotides: TGCGCCAGCAGCTCGGGGACTAGTCTCTACGAGACCCAGTACTTC.

This clone occurred a few times. The chain carries TRBV28 and TRBJ2-1, with D perhaps being TRBD1 or TRBD2 (5 bases each). Germline V gene sequence: CDR1 MDHEN, CDR2 SYDVKM. V was clipped by 8 bases and J by 7 bases, with 15 bases between them. The CDR3 consists of 13 residues. The CDR3 spells CASDPGRANEQFF. For the CDR3, the DNA is TGTGCCAGCGACCCGGGACGGGCGAATGAGCAGTTCTTC.

The rearrangement joins TRBV28 to TRBJ1-5; D gene uncertain. This CDR3 spans 12 amino acids. Germline CDR1 is MDHEN and CDR2 is SYDVKM. V was cut by 2 bases and J by 7 bases, with 6 bases left in between. Written as DNA, the CDR3 is TGTGCCAGCAGTTTAGAGTTCCAGCCCCAGCATTTT. This gives the protein CASSLEFQPQHF.

This clone was counted a few times. The chain uses TRBV5-5 and TRBJ2-6, with D uncertain. The V end was cut by 4 bases, the J end by 4 bases, with 6 bases between. The germline gives CDR1 SGHKS, CDR2 YYEKEE (reference sequence). The CDR3 runs 13 residues. CDR3 sequence (DNA): TGTGCCAGCAGCGGCTACGGGGCCAACGTCCTGACTTTC. Its translation is CASSGYGANVLTF.

This chain links TRBV28 with TRBJ1-3, with 7 bases lining up with TRBD1. Germline loops: CDR1 MDHEN, CDR2 SYDVKM. The CDR3 sequence is 13 residues long. V shed 8 bases and J 4 bases; nucleotides not matched to a gene: 5. As DNA, the CDR3 is TGTGCCAGCGTCAGGGGGTTGGGAAACACCATATATTTT. Protein: CASVRGLGNTIYF.

This clone has a handful of counts. This sequence joins TRBV3-1 (or the pseudogene TRBV3-2) and TRBJ1-1; 7 nucleotides align to TRBD1. Germline V gives CDR1 LGHDT, CDR2 YNNKEL (reference sequence). This CDR3 region has 14 residues. With 5 bases clipped from V and 4 bases from J, the junction kept 7 bases outside the gene matches. CDR3 sequence reads: CASSGGQAPTEAFF. The DNA for the CDR3 is TGTGCCAGCAGCGGTGGACAGGCCCCCACTGAAGCTTTCTTT.

The V call is TRBV15, the J call TRBJ2-3, with a tentative D call TRBD2 (6 bases). The CDR3 extends over 18 amino acids. Germline V CDR1 and CDR2: LNHNV, YYDKDF (reference sequence). V gave up 2 bases and J gave up 2 bases, with 20 bases separating them. In DNA form, the CDR3 reads TGTGCCACCAGCAGATACGAAACCCGGGACTTACACACAGATACGCAGTATTTT. It is translated as CATSRYETRDLHTDTQYF.